This record looks at one T cell receptor beta chain sequence and its context. Its antigen remains unidentified. Its ends do not fully match the called genes, so a read error is possible. The sample comes from a study of T cells in Graves' hyperthyroidism and ophthalmopathy. RNA transcripts yielded amplified TCR beta CDR3 regions. During a first-round RT-PCR of the TCR CDR3, the HTBI primer set was used. From the multiplex PCR reads, TCRdb called clonotypes with MiXCR, one entry per CDR3 protein. The sample carries nearly 750,000 distinct CDR3 sequences, approximately 36% recorded once. Study-level results: Ophthalmopathy cases were set apart from stable hyperthyroidism by a 13 V-J model.

The CDR3 length is 13 residues. Germline CDR1 and CDR2: SGHTA and FQGNSA. It was uncontrolled infection, other autoimmune disease, pregnancy or lactation that excluded patients. The diagnoses drew upon clinical symptoms, serum thyroxine and TRAb, thyroid ultrasound and orbital computed tomography. Source material for PBMCs was over 7.5 ml fresh peripheral blood. This clonotype was obtained from a woman aged 35 to 49 with Graves' hyperthyroidism. V is TRBV7-2 and J is TRBJ1-2, with a possible D match to TRBD1 (6 bases). Input material: blood. CDR3 sequence: CANSPQGGHGYTF. DNA of the CDR3: TGTGCCAACAGCCCCCAAGGGGGGCATGGCTACACCTTC.